Listed below are T cell receptor beta chains from one sample, sequenced in a study of human T cells and chemical hapten exposure. TCRdb used MiXCR to reprocess the RACE reads, holding one entry per CDR3 protein. The sample includes around 42,000 distinct CDR3 sequences, around 12% of them seen just once. The sample in question was whole blood, obtained in connection with sensitization to the hapten diphenylcyclopropenone (DPC). These receptors all stem from a woman aged 30 to 39 with alopecia areata. Some clones in this sample may be carry-over from other donors' samples. Each CDR3 is given with its conserved first and last residue. Fields, in order: V gene, D gene, J gene, clone size, CDR3 DNA, CDR3 protein. The D gene is left open where the match is weak. Size is omitted from some rows. Given values are once, few, many or a class for expanded clones.

TRBV18	-	TRBJ2-7	many	TGTGCCAGCTCACCCAAGGGGAGTGTGGAGCAGTACTTC	CASSPKGSVEQYF
TRBV20-1	TRBD2	TRBJ2-1	-	TGCAGTGCTAGATTGGCCACTAGCGGGAGCAATGAGCAGTTCTTC	CSARLATSGSNEQFF
TRBV5-6	-	TRBJ2-6	few	TGTGCCAGCAGCCATACCTACAGCGCTGGGGCCAACGTCCTGACTTTC	CASSHTYSAGANVLTF
TRBV28	TRBD2	TRBJ2-7	many	TGTGCCAGCAGTAATAGCGGGAGGATGAGCGAGCAGTACTTC	CASSNSGRMSEQYF
TRBV7-9	-	TRBJ1-2	few	TGTGCCAGCAGCTTGCCAGGGTCCTATGGCTACACCTTC	CASSLPGSYGYTF
TRBV4-1	-	TRBJ1-5	many	TGCGCCAGCAGCCAAAGGAGGGGATTGTCTCTGGACGATCAGCCCCAGCATTTT	CASSQRRGLSLDDQPQHF
TRBV21-1	-	TRBJ2-4	many	TGTGCCAGCAGACCCCCGGGACTAGCGGGACCATCCGAGGCCAAAAACATTCAGTACTTC	CASRPPGLAGPSEAKNIQYF
TRBV4-2	-	TRBJ2-2	many	TGTGCCAGCAGCCCACCGCGAACCGGGGAGCTGTTTTTT	CASSPPRTGELFF
TRBV6-1	-	TRBJ2-2	few	TGTGCCAGCAAGCTGGGACAAAATATGTACGCGAACACCGGGGAGCTGTTTTTT	CASKLGQNMYANTGELFF
TRBV7-8	TRBD1	TRBJ1-2	many	TGTGCCAGCAGCTTAGTGGACAGGGGATACTATGGCTACACCTTC	CASSLVDRGYYGYTF
TRBV10-3	-	TRBJ2-1	-	TGTGCCATCAGTGAGTCGAGGCCGGCCGGGAATGAGCAGTTCTTC	CAISESRPAGNEQFF
TRBV28	TRBD2	TRBJ2-4	many	TGTGCCAGCAGTTTAGCGGGAGGGACAAACATTCAGTACTTC	CASSLAGGTNIQYF
TRBV19	-	TRBJ1-5	many	TGTGCCGCGAGAGGGCTGAATCAGCCCCAGCATTTT	CAARGLNQPQHF
TRBV5-3	TRBD1	TRBJ1-4	many	TGTGCCAGAAGCGGAATGGGACAGACAACTAATGAAAAACTGTTTTTT	CARSGMGQTTNEKLFF
TRBV25-1	TRBD2	TRBJ2-1	many	TGTGCCAGCAGTACTCTCGCTAGCGGGAGCCGCAGCTCCTACAATGAGCAGTTCTTC	CASSTLASGSRSSYNEQFF
TRBV28	-	TRBJ1-1	many	TGTGCCAGCAGTTTAGGATCTGGGAACACTGAAGCTTTCTTT	CASSLGSGNTEAFF
TRBV20-1	-	TRBJ1-5	few	TGCAGTGCTAGAGGGGACACCTATCAGCCCCAGCATTTT	CSARGDTYQPQHF
TRBV7-2	-	TRBJ1-6	many	TGTGCCAGCAGCTTTTCCGTTAGCTCCTATAATTCACCCCTCCACTTT	CASSFSVSSYNSPLHF
TRBV29-1	TRBD2	TRBJ2-1	many	TGCAGCGTTGACCCGCGGGAGTGGTACAATGAGCAGTTCTTC	CSVDPREWYNEQFF
TRBV18	-	TRBJ2-1	-	TGTGCCAGCTCACCCCGCAGAAATGAGCAGTTCTTC	CASSPRRNEQFF
TRBV27	-	TRBJ2-1	-	TGTGCCAGCAGTCCCCCCCCGGGCAATGAGCAGTTCTTC	CASSPPPGNEQFF
TRBV7-9	-	TRBJ2-1	-	TGTGCCAGCAGCTTAACAGGTGGGCAGTTCTTC	CASSLTGGQFF
TRBV27	TRBD1	TRBJ2-7	-	TGTGCCAGCAGTTTAGGGACAGGGGTCGACGAGCAGTACTTC	CASSLGTGVDEQYF
TRBV7-9	-	TRBJ1-5	many	TGTGCCAGCAGCTTAGGTGCGCGGCCCCAGCATTTT	CASSLGARPQHF
TRBV4-1	TRBD2	TRBJ2-1	few	TGCGCCAGCAGCCAAGGACCACCGCTAGCGGGAGCTCTCAATGAGCAGTTCTTC	CASSQGPPLAGALNEQFF
TRBV4-3	-	TRBJ2-2	many	TGCGCCAGCAGCCCCAGGGATGGCGGGGAGCTGTTTTTT	CASSPRDGGELFF
TRBV7-2	-	TRBJ2-5	few	TGTGCCAGCAGCAGGGGGAACCCCCAAGAGACCCAGTACTTC	CASSRGNPQETQYF
TRBV2	TRBD1	TRBJ1-6	many	TGTGCCAGCACCGCAGGGGGCACCTATAATTCACCCCTCCACTTT	CASTAGGTYNSPLHF
TRBV28	TRBD2	TRBJ2-3	few	TGTGCCAGCAGCCGGGAGGGGACAGATACGCAGTATTTT	CASSREGTDTQYF
TRBV28	-	TRBJ2-7	-	TGTGCCAGCAGTTATCCAGGCGTCTACGAGCAGTACTTC	CASSYPGVYEQYF
TRBV20-1	TRBD2	TRBJ2-5	few	TGCAGTGCTATCCCTCGACTAGCGGGCGAAAGAGGGGAGACCCAGTACTTC	CSAIPRLAGERGETQYF
TRBV6-1	-	TRBJ2-4	-	TGTGCCAGCAGTGTTCTAGCCAAAAACATTCAGTACTTC	CASSVLAKNIQYF
TRBV9	-	TRBJ2-7	few	TGTGCCAGCAGCCCCCGCCCAGACTCCTACGAGCAGTACTTC	CASSPRPDSYEQYF
TRBV5-4	-	TRBJ2-2	-	TGTGCCAGCAGTCGGAGGGGGTCCGGGGAGCTGTTTTTT	CASSRRGSGELFF
TRBV7-6	-	TRBJ2-7	few	TGTGCCAGCAGCTCGACCGGGCAGGGCGAGCAGTACTTC	CASSSTGQGEQYF
TRBV2	-	TRBJ1-1	-	TGTGCCAGCAATTTAAAAAAAGCTTTCTTT	CASNLKKAFF
TRBV7-9	-	TRBJ2-3	many	TGTGCCAGCTCCCCCCCCGGCGCAGATACGCAGTATTTT	CASSPPGADTQYF
TRBV5-6	TRBD2	TRBJ2-5	many	TGTGCCAGCAGCCGGGAGGGCGCCCAGTACTTC	CASSREGAQYF
TRBV20-1	TRBD1	TRBJ1-5	-	TGCAGTGCTACTGCATCCCCGAATACAGGGGGAAGACAGCCCCAGCATTTT	CSATASPNTGGRQPQHF
TRBV18	-	TRBJ2-2	few	TGTGCCAGCTCACCACTCGGCACAAACACCGGGGAGCTGTTTTTT	CASSPLGTNTGELFF
TRBV11-2	-	TRBJ1-6	many	TGTGCCAGCAGCTTAGGGGGCAGGGGTAATTCACCCCTCCACTTT	CASSLGGRGNSPLHF
TRBV4-2	TRBD2	TRBJ2-1	few	TGTGCCAGCAGCCAAGTGCTCGCTTCTAGCGGGAGGTATGAGCAGTTCTTC	CASSQVLASSGRYEQFF
TRBV6-2/TRBV6-3	TRBD2	TRBJ2-3	many	TGTGCCAGCGGAAGCGGGAGGGCCGCAACAGATACGCAGTATTTT	CASGSGRAATDTQYF
TRBV7-3	TRBD2	TRBJ2-1	medium-sized	TGTGCCAGCAGCCCGGGGACTAGCGGTTACAATGAGCAGTTCTTC	CASSPGTSGYNEQFF
TRBV7-8	TRBD1	TRBJ2-6	many	TGTGCCAGCAGCCCAAGGGTGACAGGGGGCGTTGGGGCCAACGTCCTGACTTTC	CASSPRVTGGVGANVLTF
TRBV7-2	TRBD2	TRBJ2-1	-	TGTGCCAGCAGCTTAGAGGGTAGCGGGAGCTCCTACAATGAGCAGTTCTTC	CASSLEGSGSSYNEQFF
TRBV3-1	-	TRBJ1-5	few	TGTGCCAGCAGCCAAGATCTGGATCAGCCCCAGCATTTT	CASSQDLDQPQHF
TRBV28	-	TRBJ2-7	-	TGTGCCAGCACGGGGGCATCAGGTCCCTACGAGCAGTACTTC	CASTGASGPYEQYF
TRBV28	-	TRBJ1-5	-	TGTGCCAGCAGTTTGCCCAATCAGCCCCAGCATTTT	CASSLPNQPQHF
TRBV18	-	TRBJ2-1	few	TGTGCCAGCTCACCACTTTTATCGTCGAATGAGCAGTTCTTC	CASSPLLSSNEQFF
TRBV5-1	-	TRBJ1-2	many	TGCGCCAGCAGCATCGACAGCTATGGCTACACCTTC	CASSIDSYGYTF
TRBV30	-	TRBJ2-3	few	TGTGCCTGGAGTGTTAGCATGACCACAGATACGCAGTATTTT	CAWSVSMTTDTQYF